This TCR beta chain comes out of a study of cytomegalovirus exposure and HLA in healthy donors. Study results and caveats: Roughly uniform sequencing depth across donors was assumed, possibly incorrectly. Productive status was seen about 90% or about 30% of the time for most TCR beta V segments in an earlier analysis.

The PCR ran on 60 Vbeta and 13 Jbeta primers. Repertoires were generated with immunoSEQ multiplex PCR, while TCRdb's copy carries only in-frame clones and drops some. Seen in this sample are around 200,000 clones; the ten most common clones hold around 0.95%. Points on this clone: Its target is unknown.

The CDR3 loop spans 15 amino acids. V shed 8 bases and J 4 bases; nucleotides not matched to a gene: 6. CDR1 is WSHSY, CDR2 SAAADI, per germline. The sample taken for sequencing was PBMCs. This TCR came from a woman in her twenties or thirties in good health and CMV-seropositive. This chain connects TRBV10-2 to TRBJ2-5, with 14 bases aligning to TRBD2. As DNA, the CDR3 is TGCGCCAGCGCCGGGACTAGCGGGAGCCCAGAGACCCAGTACTTC. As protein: CASAGTSGSPETQYF.